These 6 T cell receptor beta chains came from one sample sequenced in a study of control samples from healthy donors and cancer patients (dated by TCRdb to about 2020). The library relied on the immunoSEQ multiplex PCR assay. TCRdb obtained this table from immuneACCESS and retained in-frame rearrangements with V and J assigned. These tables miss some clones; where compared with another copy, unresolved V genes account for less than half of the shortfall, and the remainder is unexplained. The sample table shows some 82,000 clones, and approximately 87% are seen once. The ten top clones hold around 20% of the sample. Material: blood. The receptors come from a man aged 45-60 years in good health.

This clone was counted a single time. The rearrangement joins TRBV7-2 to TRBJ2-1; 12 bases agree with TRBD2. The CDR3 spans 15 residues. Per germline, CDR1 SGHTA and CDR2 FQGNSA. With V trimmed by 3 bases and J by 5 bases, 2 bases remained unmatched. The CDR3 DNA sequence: TGTGCCAGCAGCTTTCGACTAGCGGGGGACAATGAGCAGTTCTTC. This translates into CASSFRLAGDNEQFF.

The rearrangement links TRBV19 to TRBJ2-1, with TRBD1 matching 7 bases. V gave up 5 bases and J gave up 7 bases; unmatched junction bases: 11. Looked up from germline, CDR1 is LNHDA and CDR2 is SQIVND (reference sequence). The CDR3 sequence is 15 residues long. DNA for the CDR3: TGTGCCAGTAGTCCCCGGGGACAGAACGAGAATGAGCAGTTCTTC. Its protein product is CASSPRGQNENEQFF.

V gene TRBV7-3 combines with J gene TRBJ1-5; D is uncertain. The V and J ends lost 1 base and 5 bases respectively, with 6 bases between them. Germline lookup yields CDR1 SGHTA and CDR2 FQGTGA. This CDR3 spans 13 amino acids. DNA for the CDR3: TGTGCCAGCAGCTTAAATATTGATCAGCCCCAGCATTTT. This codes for CASSLNIDQPQHF.

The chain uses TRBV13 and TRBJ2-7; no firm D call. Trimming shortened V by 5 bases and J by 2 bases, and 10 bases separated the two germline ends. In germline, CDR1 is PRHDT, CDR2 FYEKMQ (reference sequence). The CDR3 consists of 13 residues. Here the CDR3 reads CASSPFAPYEQYF. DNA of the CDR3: TGTGCCAGCAGCCCTTTTGCCCCCTACGAGCAGTACTTC. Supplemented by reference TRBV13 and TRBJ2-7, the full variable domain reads AAGVIQSPRHLIKEKRETATLKCYPIPRHDTVYWYQQGPGQDPQFLISFYEKMQSDKGSIPDRFSAQQFSDYHSELNMSSLELGDSALYFCASSPFAPYEQYFGPGTRLTVT.

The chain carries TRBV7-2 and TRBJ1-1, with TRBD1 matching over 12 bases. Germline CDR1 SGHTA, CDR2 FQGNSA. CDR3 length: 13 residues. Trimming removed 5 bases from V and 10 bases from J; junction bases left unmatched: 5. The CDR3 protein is CASSEGQGARAFF. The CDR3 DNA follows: TGTGCCAGCAGCGAGGGACAGGGGGCGAGAGCTTTCTTT.

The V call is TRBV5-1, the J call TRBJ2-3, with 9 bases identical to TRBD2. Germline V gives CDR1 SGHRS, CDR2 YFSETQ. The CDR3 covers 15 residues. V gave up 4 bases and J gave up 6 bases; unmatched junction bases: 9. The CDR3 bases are TGCGCCAGCAGCGTGACCGGGACTAGCAGTGATACGCAGTATTTT. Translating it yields CASSVTGTSSDTQYF.